The clone carrying this TCR beta chain appeared many times. As yet, its antigen is unknown. It was with a sample-barcoded 5' primer and a J-beta primer mix that a second PCR of roughly 7 to 12 cycles was run. TCRdb re-analysed the 5' RACE reads in MiXCR, keeping a single row per CDR3 protein. The sample holds about 650,000 distinct CDR3 sequences, 52% seen once. These data come from a study of blood T cells in healthy people across ages. Overall study findings and caveats: Diversity was higher, and naive CD4+ cells more numerous, in long-lived donors than in aged donors.

There are 12 residues in the CDR3. Deletions cut 8 bases from V and 3 bases from J, with 13 bases between. CDR1 is SQVTM, CDR2 ANQGSEA, per germline. The V call is TRBV29-1, the J call TRBJ2-5; D ambiguous. The clonotype comes from a woman over 75 in good health. The specimen was blood. As DNA, the CDR3 is TGCAGCTCTGTCCCGCCCGAAGAGACCCAGTACTTC. Its protein is CSSVPPEETQYF.